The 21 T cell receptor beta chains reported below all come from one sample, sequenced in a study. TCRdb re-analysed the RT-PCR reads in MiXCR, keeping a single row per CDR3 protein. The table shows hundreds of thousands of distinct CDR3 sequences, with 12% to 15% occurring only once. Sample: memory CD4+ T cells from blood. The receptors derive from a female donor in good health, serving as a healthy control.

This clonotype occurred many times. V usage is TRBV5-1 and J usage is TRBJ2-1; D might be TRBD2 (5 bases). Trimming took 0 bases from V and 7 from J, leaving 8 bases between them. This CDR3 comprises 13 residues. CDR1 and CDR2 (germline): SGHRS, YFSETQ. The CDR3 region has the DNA TGCGCCAGCAGCTTGGAGTCGGGGAATGAGCAGTTCTTC. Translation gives CASSLESGNEQFF.

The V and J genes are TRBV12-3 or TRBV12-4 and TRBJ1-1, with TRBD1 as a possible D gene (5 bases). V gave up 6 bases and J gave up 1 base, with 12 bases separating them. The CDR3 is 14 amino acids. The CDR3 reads CASSRTLQNTEAFF. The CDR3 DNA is TGTGCCAGCAGCCGGACACTCCAGAACACTGAAGCTTTCTTT.

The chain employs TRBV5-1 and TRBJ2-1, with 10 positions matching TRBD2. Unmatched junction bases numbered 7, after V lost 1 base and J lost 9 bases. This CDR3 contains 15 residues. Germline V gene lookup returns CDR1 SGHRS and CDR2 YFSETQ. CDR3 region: CASSLSSGSRGEQFF. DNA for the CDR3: TGCGCCAGCAGCTTGTCTAGCGGGAGTCGTGGTGAGCAGTTCTTC.

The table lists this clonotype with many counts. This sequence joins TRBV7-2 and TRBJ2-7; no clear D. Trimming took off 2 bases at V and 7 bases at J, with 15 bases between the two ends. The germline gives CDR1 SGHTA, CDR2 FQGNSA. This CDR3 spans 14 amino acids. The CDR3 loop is CASSLPTRSLEQYF. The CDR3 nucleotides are TGTGCCAGCAGCTTACCCACCCGATCTCTGGAGCAGTACTTC.

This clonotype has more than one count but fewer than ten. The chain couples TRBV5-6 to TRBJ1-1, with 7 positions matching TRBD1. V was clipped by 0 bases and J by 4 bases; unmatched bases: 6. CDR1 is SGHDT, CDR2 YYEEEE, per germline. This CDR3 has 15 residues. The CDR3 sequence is CASSLVGGGGTEAFF. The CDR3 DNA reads TGTGCCAGCAGCTTGGTAGGGGGCGGCGGCACTGAAGCTTTCTTT.

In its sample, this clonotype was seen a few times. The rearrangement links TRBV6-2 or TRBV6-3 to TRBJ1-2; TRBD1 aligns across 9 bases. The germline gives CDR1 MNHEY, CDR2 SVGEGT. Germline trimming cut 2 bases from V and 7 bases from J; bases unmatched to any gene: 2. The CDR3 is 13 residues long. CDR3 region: CASSYRTGAGYTF. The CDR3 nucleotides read TGTGCCAGCAGTTACCGGACAGGGGCTGGCTACACCTTC.

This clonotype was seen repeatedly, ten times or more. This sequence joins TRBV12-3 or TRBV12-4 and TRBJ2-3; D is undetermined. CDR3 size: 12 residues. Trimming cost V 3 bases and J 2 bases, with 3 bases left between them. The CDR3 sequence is CASSFNTDTQYF. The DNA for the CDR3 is TGTGCCAGCAGTTTTAACACAGATACGCAGTATTTT.

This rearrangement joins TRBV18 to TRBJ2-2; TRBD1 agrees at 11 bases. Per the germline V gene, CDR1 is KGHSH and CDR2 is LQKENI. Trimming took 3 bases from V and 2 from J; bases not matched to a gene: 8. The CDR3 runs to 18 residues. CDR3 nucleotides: TGTGCCAGCTCACCCCCCCCGAGGACAGGGGGCAACACCGGGGAGCTGTTTTTT. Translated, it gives CASSPPPRTGGNTGELFF.

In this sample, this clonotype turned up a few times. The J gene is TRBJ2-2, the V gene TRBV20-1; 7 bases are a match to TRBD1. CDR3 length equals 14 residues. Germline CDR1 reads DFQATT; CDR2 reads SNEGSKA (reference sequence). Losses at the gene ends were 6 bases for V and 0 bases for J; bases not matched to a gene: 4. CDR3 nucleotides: TGCAGTGCCCCGGACAGGTCGAACACCGGGGAGCTGTTTTTT. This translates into CSAPDRSNTGELFF.

The CDR3 is CATFSGVSTEAFF. The CDR3, as DNA: TGTGCCACCTTCTCCGGGGTGAGCACTGAAGCTTTCTTT. The J gene is TRBJ1-1, the V gene TRBV10-3; D ambiguous. CDR1 and CDR2 from the germline V gene are ENHRY and SYGVKD. V dropped 10 bases and J dropped 4 bases, with 16 bases sitting between them. This CDR3 contains 13 residues.

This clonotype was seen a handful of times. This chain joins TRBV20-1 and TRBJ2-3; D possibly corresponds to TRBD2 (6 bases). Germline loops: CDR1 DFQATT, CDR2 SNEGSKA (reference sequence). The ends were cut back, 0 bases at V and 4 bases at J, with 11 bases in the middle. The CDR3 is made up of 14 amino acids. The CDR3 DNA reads TGCAGTGCTAGAGATCGGGGGTCCGCAGATACGCAGTATTTT. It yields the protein CSARDRGSADTQYF.

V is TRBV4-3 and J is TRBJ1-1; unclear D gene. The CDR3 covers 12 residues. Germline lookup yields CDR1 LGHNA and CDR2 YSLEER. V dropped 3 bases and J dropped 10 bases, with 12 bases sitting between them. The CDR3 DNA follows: TGCGCCAGCAGCCATCCGGGAGGCGCAGCTTTCTTT. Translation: CASSHPGGAAFF.

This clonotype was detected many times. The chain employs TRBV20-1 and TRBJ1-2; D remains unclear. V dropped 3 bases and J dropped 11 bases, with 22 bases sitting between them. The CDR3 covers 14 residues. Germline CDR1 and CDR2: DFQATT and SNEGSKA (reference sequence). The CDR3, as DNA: TGCAGTGCTAGCAGCACAGAAAGGGAGATTGGTTACACCTTC. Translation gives CSASSTEREIGYTF.

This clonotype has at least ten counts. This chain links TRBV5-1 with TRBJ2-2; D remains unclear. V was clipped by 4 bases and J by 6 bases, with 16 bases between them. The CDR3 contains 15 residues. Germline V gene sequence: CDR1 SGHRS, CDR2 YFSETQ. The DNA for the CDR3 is TGCGCCAGCAGCGCGCGCACTTCGAGCGCCGGGGAGCTGTTTTTT. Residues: CASSARTSSAGELFF.

CDR3 region: CASSLARGQVRETQYF. In DNA form, the CDR3 reads TGTGCCAGCAGCTTGGCGCGGGGGCAGGTGCGAGAGACCCAGTACTTC. This chain links TRBV5-6 with TRBJ2-5; D is possibly TRBD2 (7 bases). The CDR3 sequence is 16 residues long. V was shortened by 0 bases and J by 4 bases, with 16 bases between the two germline ends. Per germline, CDR1 SGHDT and CDR2 YYEEEE.

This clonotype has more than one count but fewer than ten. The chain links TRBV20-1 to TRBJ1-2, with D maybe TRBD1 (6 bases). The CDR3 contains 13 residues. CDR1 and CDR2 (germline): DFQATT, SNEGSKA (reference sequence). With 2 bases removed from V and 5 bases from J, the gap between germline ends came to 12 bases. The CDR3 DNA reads TGCAGTGCTAGATCCCCAGGGGTGTATGGCTACACCTTC. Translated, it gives CSARSPGVYGYTF.

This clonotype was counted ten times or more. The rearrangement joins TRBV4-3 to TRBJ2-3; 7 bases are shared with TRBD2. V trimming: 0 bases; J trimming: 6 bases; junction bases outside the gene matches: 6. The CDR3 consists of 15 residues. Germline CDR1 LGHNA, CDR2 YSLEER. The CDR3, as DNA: TGCGCCAGCAGCCAAGATCTCGGGGGAGGGGATACGCAGTATTTT. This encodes CASSQDLGGGDTQYF.

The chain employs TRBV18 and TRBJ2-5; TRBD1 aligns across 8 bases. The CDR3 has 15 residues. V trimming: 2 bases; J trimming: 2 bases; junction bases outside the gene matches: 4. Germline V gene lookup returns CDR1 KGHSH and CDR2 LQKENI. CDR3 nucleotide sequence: TGTGCCAGCTCACCAGGGACAGGCCAACAAGAGACCCAGTACTTC. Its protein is CASSPGTGQQETQYF.

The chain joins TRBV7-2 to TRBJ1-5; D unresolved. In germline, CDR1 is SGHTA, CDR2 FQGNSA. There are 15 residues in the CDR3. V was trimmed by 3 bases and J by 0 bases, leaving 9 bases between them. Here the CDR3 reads CASSFQAYSNQPQHF. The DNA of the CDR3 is TGTGCCAGCAGCTTCCAGGCTTATAGCAATCAGCCCCAGCATTTT.

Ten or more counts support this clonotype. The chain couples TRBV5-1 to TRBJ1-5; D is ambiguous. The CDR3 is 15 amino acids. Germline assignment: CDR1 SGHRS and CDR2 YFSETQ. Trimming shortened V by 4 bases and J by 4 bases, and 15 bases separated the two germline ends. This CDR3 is CASSPGGTSNQPQHF. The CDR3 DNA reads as TGCGCCAGCAGCCCGGGTGGCACCTCGAATCAGCCCCAGCATTTT.

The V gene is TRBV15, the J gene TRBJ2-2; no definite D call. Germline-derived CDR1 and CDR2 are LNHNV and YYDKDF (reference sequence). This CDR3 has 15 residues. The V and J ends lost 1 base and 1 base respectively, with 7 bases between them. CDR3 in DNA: TGTGCCACCAGCAGAGCTCGACAGAACACCGGGGAGCTGTTTTTT. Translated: CATSRARQNTGELFF.